Each of the 30 T cell receptor beta chains below was sequenced from the same sample in a study of CD8+ T cells in alopecia areata. As for treatment: oral pan-JAK inhibitor, 5-10 mg twice daily. The authors extracted RNA and reverse transcribed it into cDNA as the sequencing template. Sequencing was performed with immunoSEQ multiplex PCR; in TCRdb, only in-frame clones are kept and a portion is missing. Of more than 200,000 clones in the sample, 40% to 45% are singletons; the top ten hold approximately 2.9%. The specimen comprised CD4+ T cells sorted from blood, sampled at roughly week 38, from a patient treated with tofacitinib. The receptor set was obtained from a human donor with alopecia areata.

This clone was seen more than once but under ten times. An end of the junction differs from the germline gene, which may be a read error. The chain combines TRBV29-1 with TRBJ2-7; the D gene is possibly TRBD2 (6 bases). Germline CDR1 is SQVTM and CDR2 is ANQGSEA. The CDR3 sequence is 13 residues long. The CDR3: CSVEGLLSSEQYF. CDR3 bases: TGCAGCGTTGAGGGACTGCTCTCCTCCGAGCAGTACTTC.

This chain joins TRBV7-2 and TRBJ2-3, with TRBD2 identical over 10 bases. The CDR3 sequence is 15 residues long. V lost 8 bases to trimming and J lost 6 bases; unmatched junction nucleotides: 11. Germline V gene data show CDR1 as SGHTA and CDR2 as FQGNSA. CDR3 protein: CASHVAGGPGDTQYF. CDR3 coding DNA: TGTGCCAGCCACGTAGCGGGAGGCCCCGGCGATACGCAGTATTTT.

This chain links TRBV6-5 with TRBJ2-4; TRBD2 might be the D (6 bases). Germline V CDR1 and CDR2: MNHEY, SVGAGI. The CDR3 extends over 13 amino acids. The V end lost 5 bases, the J end lost 8 bases, and 13 bases lay between the germline ends. Here the CDR3 DNA reads TGTGCCAGCAGTGGGGCTTGGGAGGACATTCAGTACTTC. Translating it yields CASSGAWEDIQYF.

This chain links TRBV13 with TRBJ1-2; unclear D gene. CDR1 and CDR2 from the germline V gene are PRHDT and FYEKMQ (reference sequence). V shed 1 base and J shed 4 bases, with 7 bases lying between them. The CDR3 is 13 amino acids. The CDR3 region is CASSLAGRYGYTF. The CDR3 DNA follows: TGTGCCAGCAGCTTAGCTGGGCGCTATGGCTACACCTTC.

On this clone: Other DNA sequences in this sample translate to the same CDR3. The chain employs TRBV29-1 and TRBJ2-7, with 9 bases that match TRBD1. The CDR3 has 13 residues. Germline-derived CDR1 and CDR2 are SQVTM and ANQGSEA. Germline trimming cut 7 bases from V and 2 bases from J; bases unmatched to any gene: 6. The CDR3 DNA is TGCAGCGCCACCGGGACAGGGACCTACGAGCAGTACTTC. Amino acids: CSATGTGTYEQYF.

The chain links TRBV9 to TRBJ2-5; TRBD2 agrees at 12 bases. CDR3 size: 17 residues. With V trimmed by 0 bases and J by 5 bases, 8 bases remained unmatched. CDR1 is SGDLS, CDR2 YYNGEE, per germline. CDR3 nucleotides: TGTGCCAGCAGCGTAGGGGGACTAGCGGGTGCTGGGGAGACCCAGTACTTC. Protein sequence: CASSVGGLAGAGETQYF.

This clone has only a few counts. This chain links TRBV28 with TRBJ1-5; D gene ambiguous. V was cut by 5 bases and J by 0 bases, with 8 bases left in between. The CDR3 contains 14 residues. The germline CDR1 and CDR2 sequences are MDHEN and SYDVKM. The CDR3 DNA follows: TGTGCCAGCAGTCTGCCATATAGCAATCAGCCCCAGCATTTT. This encodes CASSLPYSNQPQHF.

This clone was observed a handful of times. V usage is TRBV29-1 and J usage is TRBJ1-2, with D hard to call. V shed 3 bases and J shed 4 bases, with 12 bases lying between them. There are 13 residues in the CDR3. Germline values: CDR1 SQVTM, CDR2 ANQGSEA. CDR3 loop: CSVEFFVGYGYTF. The CDR3 nucleotides are TGCAGCGTTGAGTTCTTCGTTGGCTATGGCTACACCTTC.

The sample holds many counts of this clone. The J gene is TRBJ1-3, the V gene TRBV9; no clear D. Germline-derived CDR1 and CDR2 are SGDLS and YYNGEE. The CDR3 has 10 residues. Between the trimmed V and J ends, which lost 8 bases and 4 bases, there was a span of 4 bases. The CDR3 sequence: CASRGNTIYF. The CDR3 DNA reads as TGTGCCAGTCGAGGAAACACCATATATTTT.

This clone came up a few times. The rearrangement links TRBV4-1 to TRBJ2-6; D gene uncertain. Germline assignment: CDR1 MGHRA and CDR2 YSYEKL. V lost 1 base and J 4 bases, leaving 11 bases between the germline ends. The CDR3 sequence is 16 residues long. The CDR3 sequence: CASSQVTSSGANVLTF. CDR3 nucleotides: TGCGCCAGCAGCCAAGTCACGAGCTCAGGGGCCAACGTCCTGACTTTC.

The chain couples TRBV4-3 to TRBJ2-1; 11 bases agree with TRBD2. The germline V gene encodes CDR1 LGHNA and CDR2 YSLEER. The CDR3 totals 19 residues. The V segment lost 3 bases and the J segment 0 bases; nucleotides outside the gene matches: 10. The CDR3 region has the DNA TGCGCCAGCAGCCAGGACGGGACTAGCGGCATCAGCTCCTACAATGAGCAGTTCTTC. The encoded protein is CASSQDGTSGISSYNEQFF.

This clone occurred a few times. The rearrangement joins TRBV23-1 to TRBJ2-5; 8 bases map to TRBD2. TRBV23-1 is identified as an open reading frame with a role that is uncertain. The CDR3 extends over 18 amino acids. V dropped 3 bases and J dropped 2; count of bases not matched to a gene: 14. The CDR3 sequence: CASSHGGAGDHRQETQYF. The CDR3 nucleotides read TGCGCCAGCAGTCATGGGGGAGCGGGGGACCACCGGCAAGAGACCCAGTACTTC.

This clone was observed a handful of times. The genes are TRBV7-3 and TRBJ2-4; 9 nucleotides agree with TRBD2. The CDR3 totals 16 residues. The junction had 5 bases not matched to a gene; V was cut back by 5 bases and J by 0 bases. Germline V gene sequence: CDR1 SGHTA, CDR2 FQGTGA. The CDR3 loop reads CASSPVAGAAKNIQYF. In nucleotides, the CDR3 is TGTGCCAGCAGCCCTGTAGCGGGAGCAGCCAAAAACATTCAGTACTTC.

The chain uses TRBV28 and TRBJ2-5, with D possibly being TRBD2 (5 bases). The CDR3 spans 12 residues. CDR1 and CDR2 (germline): MDHEN, SYDVKM. Trimming took 5 bases from V and 3 from J, leaving 7 bases between them. CDR3: CASSAREETQYF. CDR3 sequence (DNA): TGTGCCAGCAGTGCGAGGGAAGAGACCCAGTACTTC.

The J gene is TRBJ1-1, the V gene TRBV2; D gene unclear. The germline V and J ends were trimmed by 1 base and 1 base, with 7 bases remaining between them. The CDR3 has 14 residues. Germline CDR1 and CDR2: SNHLY and FYNNEI. CDR3 amino acids: CASSEGEGNTEAFF. The CDR3 DNA follows: TGTGCCAGCAGTGAAGGGGAAGGGAACACTGAAGCTTTCTTT. Full variable domain (rest looked up from reference TRBV2 and TRBJ1-1): EPEVTQTPSHQVTQMGQEVILRCVPISNHLYFYWYRQILGQKVEFLVSFYNNEISEKSEIFDDQFSVERPDGSNFTLKIRSTKLEDSAMYFCASSEGEGNTEAFFGQGTRLTVV.

This clone was seen only a few times. V is TRBV19 and J is TRBJ2-1, with 12 bases that match TRBD2. Germline V CDR1 and CDR2: LNHDA, SQIVND (reference sequence). The CDR3 is made up of 17 amino acids. After removal of 4 bases from V and 7 bases from J, the junction contained 11 bases not matched to a gene. The CDR3 sequence is CASSKFLTSGRGNEQFF. The CDR3 DNA is TGTGCCAGTAGTAAATTCCTGACTAGCGGGAGAGGTAATGAGCAGTTCTTC. Looking up the rest from reference TRBV19 and TRBJ2-1 gives the full variable domain: DGGITQSPKYLFRKEGQNVTLSCEQNLNHDAMYWYRQDPGQGLRLIYYSQIVNDFQKGDIAEGYSVSREKKESFPLTVTSAQKNPTAFYLCASSKFLTSGRGNEQFFGPGTRLTVL.

The chain links TRBV6-6 to TRBJ2-5, with D perhaps TRBD2 (5 bases). The tail of the sequence fits TRBJ2-7 better, so the J call may be wrong. The CDR3 covers 16 residues. Germline CDR1 reads MNHNY; CDR2 reads SVGAGI (reference sequence). The CDR3, as DNA: TGTGCCAGCAGTTTAGGAGGAAGCGTGAGCTCCTACGAGCAGTACTTC. Encoded protein: CASSLGGSVSSYEQYF.

This clone was seen at least ten times. This chain links TRBV7-2 with TRBJ2-2; TRBD1 agrees at 9 bases. Trimming removed 3 bases from V and 7 bases from J; junction bases left unmatched: 6. Germline V gene lookup returns CDR1 SGHTA and CDR2 FQGNSA. The length of the CDR3 is 15 residues. The CDR3 DNA reads as TGTGCCAGCAGCTTGGGGGACAGGGTGGTCGGGGAGCTGTTTTTT. This sequence encodes CASSLGDRVVGELFF. The whole variable domain, remainder taken from reference TRBV7-2 and TRBJ2-2, is GAGVSQSPSNKVTEKGKDVELRCDPISGHTALYWYRQSLGQGLEFLIYFQGNSAPDKSGLPSDRFSAERTGGSVSTLTIQRTQQEDSAVYLCASSLGDRVVGELFFGEGSRLTVL.

The V and J genes are TRBV30 and TRBJ2-5; the D gene could be TRBD1 or TRBD2 (5 bases each). The V end was cut by 3 bases, the J end by 5 bases, with 7 bases between. Germline CDR1 and CDR2: GTSNPN and SVGIG (reference sequence). This CDR3 comprises 11 residues. CDR3 sequence: CAWSGAETQYF. CDR3 coding DNA: TGTGCCTGGAGCGGGGCGGAGACCCAGTACTTC.

This clone was detected a few times. The chain uses TRBV7-2 and TRBJ2-1, with D perhaps TRBD2 (5 bases). The germline CDR1 and CDR2 sequences are SGHTA and FQGNSA. With 6 bases removed from V and 5 bases from J, the gap between germline ends came to 23 bases. The CDR3 has 17 residues. The CDR3 protein is CASRQGVSAFPHNEQFF. CDR3 DNA sequence: TGTGCCAGCAGACAAGGCGTTAGCGCCTTTCCCCACAATGAGCAGTTCTTC. Drawing the rest from reference TRBV7-2 and TRBJ2-1, the complete variable domain is GAGVSQSPSNKVTEKGKDVELRCDPISGHTALYWYRQSLGQGLEFLIYFQGNSAPDKSGLPSDRFSAERTGGSVSTLTIQRTQQEDSAVYLCASRQGVSAFPHNEQFFGPGTRLTVL.

There are a few counts of this clone. This chain joins TRBV11-2 and TRBJ1-1, with 7 bases aligning to TRBD1. V was clipped by 0 bases and J by 1 base; unmatched bases: 2. Germline V gene data show CDR1 as SGHAT and CDR2 as FQNNGV. The CDR3 runs to 15 residues. The CDR3 loop is CASSLEGQKNTEAFF. CDR3 DNA sequence: TGTGCCAGCAGCTTAGAGGGACAGAAGAACACTGAAGCTTTCTTT.

In this sample, this clone turned up a few times. This chain joins TRBV6-6 and TRBJ1-1, with D perhaps matching TRBD1 (5 bases). Germline CDR1 is MNHNY and CDR2 is SVGAGI (reference sequence). Trimming shortened V by 6 bases and J by 5 bases, and 16 bases separated the two germline ends. CDR3 length: 14 residues. The CDR3 sequence: CASSPSGGRTEAFF. The CDR3 DNA is TGTGCCAGCAGCCCCAGTGGGGGACGAACTGAAGCTTTCTTT.

This clone was observed a handful of times. The chain couples TRBV30 to TRBJ1-4; no definite D call. This CDR3 has 16 residues. Germline CDR1 GTSNPN, CDR2 SVGIG (reference sequence). The germline V and J ends were trimmed by 1 base and 0 bases, with 12 bases remaining between them. This chain's CDR3 is CAWSASHYATNEKLFF. CDR3 coding DNA: TGTGCCTGGAGTGCGTCTCACTATGCAACTAATGAAAAACTGTTTTTT.

This chain connects TRBV2 to TRBJ1-2; 7 positions match TRBD1. This CDR3 spans 13 amino acids. The V gene's germline CDR1 is SNHLY and CDR2 FYNNEI. V lost 7 bases and J lost 5; bases outside the gene matches: 7. Here the CDR3 DNA reads TGTGCCAGCATTACAGGGGTTCGGTATGGCTACACCTTC. It encodes CASITGVRYGYTF.

The table lists this clone with a few counts. The gene calls are TRBV11-2 and TRBJ2-7; 8 bases agree with TRBD2. V shed 1 base and J 5 bases; nucleotides not matched to a gene: 7. CDR1 is SGHAT, CDR2 FQNNGV, per germline. This CDR3 comprises 15 residues. CDR3 coding DNA: TGTGCCAGCAGCTTAGCTGGGCGGGAGGTCGACGAGCAGTACTTC. Translation: CASSLAGREVDEQYF. The full variable domain, completed using reference TRBV11-2 and TRBJ2-7, is EAGVAQSPRYKIIEKRQSVAFWCNPISGHATLYWYQQILGQGPKLLIQFQNNGVVDDSQLPKDRFSAERLKGVDSTLKIQPAKLEDSAVYLCASSLAGREVDEQYFGPGTRLTVT.

The V gene is TRBV30, the J gene TRBJ1-1; possible D gene TRBD1, 5 bases. CDR3 size: 12 residues. Germline V lookup: CDR1 GTSNPN, CDR2 SVGIG (reference sequence). V dropped 0 bases and J dropped 5 bases, with 7 bases sitting between them. CDR3 residues: CAWSVTGTEAFF. The CDR3, as DNA: TGTGCCTGGAGTGTAACAGGAACTGAAGCTTTCTTT.

The chain links TRBV7-2 to TRBJ2-1; TRBD2 matches at 11 bases. This CDR3 has 13 amino acids. Germline trimming cut 3 bases from V and 15 bases from J; bases unmatched to any gene: 7. Germline V CDR1 and CDR2: SGHTA, FQGNSA. CDR3 loop: CASSFGLAGGRFF. CDR3 DNA sequence: TGTGCCAGCAGCTTCGGGCTAGCGGGAGGTCGGTTCTTC.

A note on this clone: Other nucleotide sequences in the sample specify the same CDR3. The chain uses TRBV30 and TRBJ1-5; D is undetermined. Germline CDR1 reads GTSNPN; CDR2 reads SVGIG (reference sequence). Between the trimmed V and J ends, which lost 2 bases and 4 bases, there was a span of 9 bases. The CDR3 is 13 residues long. CDR3 sequence reads: CAWSSRGNQPQHF. The CDR3 DNA reads as TGTGCCTGGAGTTCCCGGGGAAATCAGCCCCAGCATTTT. The full variable domain, with the rest looked up from reference TRBV30 and TRBJ1-5, is SQTIHQWPATLVQPVGSPLSLECTVEGTSNPNLYWYRQAAGRGLQLLFYSVGIGQISSEVPQNLSASRPQDRQFILSSKKLLLSDSGFYLCAWSSRGNQPQHFGDGTRLSIL.

With respect to this clone: One end of the junction is discordant with germline, which a read error may explain. CDR3 sequence reads: CSAVDSLSF. DNA for the CDR3: TGCAGTGCCGTAGACAGCCTTTCTTTT. The chain couples TRBV20-1 to TRBJ1-1; D possibly corresponds to TRBD1 (5 bases). This CDR3 spans 9 amino acids. Germline V gives CDR1 DFQATT, CDR2 SNEGSKA (reference sequence).

This clone occurred many times. This chain joins TRBV5-6 and TRBJ1-2; possible D gene TRBD1, 5 bases. The germline V gene encodes CDR1 SGHDT and CDR2 YYEEEE. The CDR3 is 15 amino acids. V dropped 4 bases and J dropped 4 bases, with 17 bases sitting between them. The DNA for the CDR3 is TGTGCCAGCAGCCCCGGGGCCAGGGTGGCCTATGGCTACACCTTC. It yields the protein CASSPGARVAYGYTF.